Presented here are 9 T cell receptor beta chains from one specimen sequenced in a study of identical twins. TCRdb recomputed calls from the 5' RACE reads with MiXCR, one row per CDR3 protein. The sample comprises around 1.7 million distinct CDR3 sequences, about 30% of which are singletons, and less than 0.35% rests with the top ten. The sample taken for sequencing was cord blood. These receptors all come from a newborn girl in good health.

Only a few counts were recorded for this clonotype. V and J are TRBV11-2 and TRBJ1-2; TRBD1 aligns across 7 bases. CDR3 length: 15 amino acids. With 4 bases clipped from V and 3 bases from J, the junction kept 8 bases outside the gene matches. Germline V gene data show CDR1 as SGHAT and CDR2 as FQNNGV. The CDR3 DNA is TGTGCCAGCAGCTCTAGGGGACAGTGGCACTATGGCTACACCTTC. It translates to CASSSRGQWHYGYTF.

This chain connects TRBV21-1 to TRBJ2-7. TRBV21-1 is a recognized pseudogene. This CDR3 contains 15 residues. The CDR3 DNA sequence: TGTGCCAGCAGCAAAGCGGACGACGGCCCCTACGAGCAGTACTTC. This gives the protein CASSKADDGPYEQYF.

V gene TRBV15 combines with J gene TRBJ1-2; no clear D gene. V gave up 4 bases and J gave up 4 bases, with 19 bases separating them. The germline CDR1 and CDR2 sequences are LNHNV and YYDKDF (reference sequence). This CDR3 contains 16 residues. The chain's CDR3 is CATSNLETDRPYGYTF. The CDR3 nucleotides are TGTGCCACCAGCAATCTCGAAACGGACCGCCCCTATGGCTACACCTTC. The variable domain in full, with the rest retrieved from reference TRBV15 and TRBJ1-2, is DAMVIQNPRYQVTQFGKPVTLSCSQTLNHNVMYWYQQKSSQAPKLLFHYYDKDFNNEADTPDNFQSRRPNTSFCFLDIRSPGLGDTAMYLCATSNLETDRPYGYTFGSGTRLTVV.

DNA for the CDR3: TGCAGCGTCTACAGGGGGCTGAACACTGAAGCTTTCTTT. Its translation is CSVYRGLNTEAFF. The chain is built from TRBV29-1 and TRBJ1-1, with TRBD1 identical over 9 bases. Germline CDR1 SQVTM, CDR2 ANQGSEA. V trimming: 6 bases; J trimming: 0 bases; junction bases outside the gene matches: 2. This CDR3 region has 13 residues.

V is TRBV20-1 and J is TRBJ2-1; the match to TRBD1 covers 8 bases. CDR1 is DFQATT and CDR2 is SNEGSKA in the germline V gene (reference sequence). The V segment lost 6 bases and the J segment 6 bases; nucleotides outside the gene matches: 7. The CDR3 runs 13 residues. The CDR3 DNA follows: TGCAGTGCGTACCGGGACAGGACCAATGAGCAGTTCTTC. Amino acids: CSAYRDRTNEQFF.

This clonotype came up a few times. This rearrangement joins TRBV29-1 to TRBJ1-2, with D uncertain. Trimming removed 4 bases at V and 0 bases at J, with 12 bases between. The germline CDR1 and CDR2 sequences are SQVTM and ANQGSEA. This CDR3 spans 14 amino acids. The CDR3 reads CSVVWGGSNYGYTF. CDR3 DNA sequence: TGCAGCGTTGTCTGGGGAGGGTCTAACTATGGCTACACCTTC.

The chain combines TRBV29-1 with TRBJ2-1, with a possible D match to TRBD2 (5 bases). The CDR3 is 14 residues long. Germline lookup yields CDR1 SQVTM and CDR2 ANQGSEA. V lost 5 bases, J lost 3 bases, and 14 bases lay in between. The CDR3, as DNA: TGCAGCGTTAGAGTAGGGAGTGGCTACAATGAGCAGTTCTTC. This encodes CSVRVGSGYNEQFF.

The chain couples TRBV6-2 or TRBV6-3 to TRBJ2-2; D unclear. The V gene lost 2 bases and the J gene lost 4 bases, with 8 bases spanning the gap. The CDR3 is 14 amino acids. The germline CDR1 and CDR2 sequences are MNHEY and SVGEGT. CDR3 sequence: CASSYRLGTGELFF. DNA for the CDR3: TGTGCCAGCAGTTACAGGTTGGGCACCGGGGAGCTGTTTTTT.

The genes are TRBV6-2 or TRBV6-3 and TRBJ1-1; no reliable D call. The CDR3 runs 14 residues. V was trimmed by 4 bases and J by 2 bases, leaving 11 bases between them. Germline V gives CDR1 MNHEY, CDR2 SVGEGT. For the CDR3, the DNA is TGTGCCAGCAGTTCCGCAATACTCAACACTGAAGCTTTCTTT. It encodes CASSSAILNTEAFF.